The TCR beta chain under discussion was sequenced for a study of beta chain features in type 1 diabetes. Study overall: Cell yields, age and gender were similar between patients and healthy donors. General study points: Type 1 diabetes patients showed a moderate but significant shortening of TCRB CDR3s in all four CD4+ subsets.

TCRB transcripts that were expressed got sequenced, as all of the isolated RNA had been reverse transcribed. This table comes from immunoSEQ multiplex PCR, and its TCRdb copy is limited to in-frame clones, with some not included. Among about 170,000 clones listed, 7.8% were seen once. This clone was picked up a small number of times. Antigen: not known. The DNA is left out, because the CDR3 cannot be placed on it with certainty; the CDR3 is given as TCRdb lists it. The receptor was isolated from a woman aged 40 to 50 with type 1 diabetes. Sample: central memory CD4+ T cells from blood.

CDR3 amino acids: CSVASGTSTAVGFF. The V call is TRBV29-1, the J call TRBJ2-1; the DNA was not compared with TRBD2, the D call given in the table. Counting both end residues, the CDR3 totals 14 amino acids. Germline lookup yields CDR1 SQVTM and CDR2 ANQGSEA.